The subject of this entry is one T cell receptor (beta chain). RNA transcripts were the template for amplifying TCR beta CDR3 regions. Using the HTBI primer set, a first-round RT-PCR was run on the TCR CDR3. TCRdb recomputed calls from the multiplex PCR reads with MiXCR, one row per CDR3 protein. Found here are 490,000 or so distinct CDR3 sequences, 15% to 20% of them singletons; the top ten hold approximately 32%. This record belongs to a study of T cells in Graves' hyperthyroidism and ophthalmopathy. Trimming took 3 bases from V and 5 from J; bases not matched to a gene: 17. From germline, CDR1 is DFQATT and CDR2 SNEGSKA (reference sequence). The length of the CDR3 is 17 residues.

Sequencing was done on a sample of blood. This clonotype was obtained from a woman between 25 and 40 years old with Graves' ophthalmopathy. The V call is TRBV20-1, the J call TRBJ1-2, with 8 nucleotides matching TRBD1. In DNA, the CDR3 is TGCAGTGCTAGGGGGGGGCCCCTCAGGGGGCAGTCTTATGGCTACACCTTC. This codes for CSARGGPLRGQSYGYTF.